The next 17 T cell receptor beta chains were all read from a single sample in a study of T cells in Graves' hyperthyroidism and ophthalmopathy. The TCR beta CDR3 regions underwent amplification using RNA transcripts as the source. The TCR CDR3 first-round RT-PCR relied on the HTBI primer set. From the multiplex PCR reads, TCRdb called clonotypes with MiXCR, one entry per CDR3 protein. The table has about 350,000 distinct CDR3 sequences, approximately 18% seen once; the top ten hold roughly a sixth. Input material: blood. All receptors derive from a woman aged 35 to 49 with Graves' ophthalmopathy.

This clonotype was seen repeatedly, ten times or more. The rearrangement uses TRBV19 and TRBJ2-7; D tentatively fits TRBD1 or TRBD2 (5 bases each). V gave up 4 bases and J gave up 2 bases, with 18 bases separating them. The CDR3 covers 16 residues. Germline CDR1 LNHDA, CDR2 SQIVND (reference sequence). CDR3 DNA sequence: TGTGCCAGTAGTACCCGTCCCGGGACCCCGGCCTACGAGCAGTACTTC. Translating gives CASSTRPGTPAYEQYF.

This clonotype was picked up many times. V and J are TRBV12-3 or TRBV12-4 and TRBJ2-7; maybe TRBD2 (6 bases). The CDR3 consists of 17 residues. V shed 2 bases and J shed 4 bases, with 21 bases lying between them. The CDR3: CASSLRIDPPGVYEQYF. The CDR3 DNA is TGTGCCAGCAGTTTAAGGATAGACCCCCCGGGAGTTTACGAGCAGTACTTC.

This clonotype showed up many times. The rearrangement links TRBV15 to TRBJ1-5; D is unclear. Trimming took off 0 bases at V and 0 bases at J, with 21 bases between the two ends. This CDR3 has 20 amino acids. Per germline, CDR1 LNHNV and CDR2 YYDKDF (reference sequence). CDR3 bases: TGTGCCACCAGCAGAGATGGAGGTTTTGGCGCGGGTTATAGCAATCAGCCCCAGCATTTT. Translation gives CATSRDGGFGAGYSNQPQHF.

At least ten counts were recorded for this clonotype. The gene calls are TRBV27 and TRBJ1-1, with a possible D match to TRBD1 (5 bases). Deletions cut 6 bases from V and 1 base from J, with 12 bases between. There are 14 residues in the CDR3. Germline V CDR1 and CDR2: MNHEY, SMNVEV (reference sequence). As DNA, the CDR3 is TGTGCCAGCAGGTTCGGGGGTACGAACACTGAAGCTTTCTTT. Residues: CASRFGGTNTEAFF.

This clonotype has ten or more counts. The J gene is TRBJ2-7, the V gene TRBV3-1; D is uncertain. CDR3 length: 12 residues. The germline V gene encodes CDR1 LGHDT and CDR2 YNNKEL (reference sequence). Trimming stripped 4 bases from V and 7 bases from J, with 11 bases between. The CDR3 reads CASSLVSSEQYF. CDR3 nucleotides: TGTGCCAGCAGCCTGGTCTCGTCTGAGCAGTACTTC.

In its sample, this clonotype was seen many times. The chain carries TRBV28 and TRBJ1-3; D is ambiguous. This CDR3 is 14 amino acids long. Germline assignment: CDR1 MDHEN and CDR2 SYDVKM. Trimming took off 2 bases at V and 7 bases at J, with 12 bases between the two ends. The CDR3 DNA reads TGTGCCAGCAGTTTAACACGAAGCTGGAACACCATATATTTT. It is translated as CASSLTRSWNTIYF.

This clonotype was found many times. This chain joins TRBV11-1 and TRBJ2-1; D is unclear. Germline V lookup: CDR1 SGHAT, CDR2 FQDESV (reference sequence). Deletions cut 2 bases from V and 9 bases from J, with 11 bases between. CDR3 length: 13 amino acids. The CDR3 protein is CASSLSTIAEQFF. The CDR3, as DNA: TGTGCCAGCAGCTTAAGCACTATTGCTGAGCAGTTCTTC. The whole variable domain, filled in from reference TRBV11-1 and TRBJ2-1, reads EAEVAQSPRYKITEKSQAVAFWCDPISGHATLYWYRQILGQGPELLVQFQDESVVDDSQLPKDRFSAERLKGVDSTLKIQPAELGDSAMYLCASSLSTIAEQFFGPGTRLTVL.

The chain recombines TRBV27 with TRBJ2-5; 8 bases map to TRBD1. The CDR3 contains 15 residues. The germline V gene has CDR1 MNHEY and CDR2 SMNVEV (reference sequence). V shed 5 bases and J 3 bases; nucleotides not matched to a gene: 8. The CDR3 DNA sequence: TGTGCCAGCAGTACCCCGACAGGGGTTAAAGAGACCCAGTACTTC. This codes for CASSTPTGVKETQYF.

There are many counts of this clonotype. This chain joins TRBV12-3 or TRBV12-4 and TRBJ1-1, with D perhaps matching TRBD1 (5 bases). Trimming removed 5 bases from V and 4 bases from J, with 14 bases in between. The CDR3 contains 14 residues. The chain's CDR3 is CASSPGTPGTEAFF. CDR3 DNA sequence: TGTGCCAGCAGTCCAGGGACGCCGGGCACTGAAGCTTTCTTT.

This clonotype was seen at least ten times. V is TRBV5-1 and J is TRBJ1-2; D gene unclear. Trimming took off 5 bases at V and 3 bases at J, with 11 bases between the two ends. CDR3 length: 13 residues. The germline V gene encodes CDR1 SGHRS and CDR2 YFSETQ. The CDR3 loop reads CASSSRVDYGYTF. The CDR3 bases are TGCGCCAGCAGTTCAAGAGTGGACTATGGCTACACCTTC.

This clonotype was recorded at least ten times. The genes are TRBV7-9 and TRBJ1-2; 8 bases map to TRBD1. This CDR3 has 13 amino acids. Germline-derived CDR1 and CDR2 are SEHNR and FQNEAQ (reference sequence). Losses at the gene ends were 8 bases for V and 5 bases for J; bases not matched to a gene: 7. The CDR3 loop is CASSMDREYGYTF. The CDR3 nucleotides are TGTGCCAGCTCAATGGACAGGGAGTATGGCTACACCTTC.

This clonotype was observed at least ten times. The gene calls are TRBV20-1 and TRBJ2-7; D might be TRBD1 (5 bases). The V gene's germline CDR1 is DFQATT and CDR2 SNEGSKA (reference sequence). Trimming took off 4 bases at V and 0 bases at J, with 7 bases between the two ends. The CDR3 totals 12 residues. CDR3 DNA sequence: TGCAGTGCTAAACAGGACTCCTACGAGCAGTACTTC. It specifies CSAKQDSYEQYF.

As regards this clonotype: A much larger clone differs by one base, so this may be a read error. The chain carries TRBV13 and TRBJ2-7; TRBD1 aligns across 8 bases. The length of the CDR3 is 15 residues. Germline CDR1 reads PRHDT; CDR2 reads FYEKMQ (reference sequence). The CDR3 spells CVSSYRTGISYEQYF. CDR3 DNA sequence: TGTGTCAGCAGTTACCGGACAGGGATATCCTACGAGCAGTACTTC.

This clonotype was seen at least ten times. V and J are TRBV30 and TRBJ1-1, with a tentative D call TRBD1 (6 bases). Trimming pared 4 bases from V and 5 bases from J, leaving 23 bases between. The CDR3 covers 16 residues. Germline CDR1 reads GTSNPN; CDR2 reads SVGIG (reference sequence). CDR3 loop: CAWTPVGGQKGTEAFF. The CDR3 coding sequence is TGTGCCTGGACCCCAGTCGGGGGGCAGAAGGGAACTGAAGCTTTCTTT.

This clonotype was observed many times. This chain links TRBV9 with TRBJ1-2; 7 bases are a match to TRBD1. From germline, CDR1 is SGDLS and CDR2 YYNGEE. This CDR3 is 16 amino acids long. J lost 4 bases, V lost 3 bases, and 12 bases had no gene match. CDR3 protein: CASSGNIRGAPYGYTF. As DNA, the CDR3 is TGTGCCAGCAGCGGGAATATCAGGGGGGCCCCCTATGGCTACACCTTC.

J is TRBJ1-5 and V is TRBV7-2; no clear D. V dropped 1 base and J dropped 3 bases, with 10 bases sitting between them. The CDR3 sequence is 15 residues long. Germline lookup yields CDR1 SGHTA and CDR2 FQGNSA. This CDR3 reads CASSLDAIANQPQHF. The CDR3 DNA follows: TGTGCCAGCAGCTTAGACGCCATCGCCAATCAGCCCCAGCATTTT.

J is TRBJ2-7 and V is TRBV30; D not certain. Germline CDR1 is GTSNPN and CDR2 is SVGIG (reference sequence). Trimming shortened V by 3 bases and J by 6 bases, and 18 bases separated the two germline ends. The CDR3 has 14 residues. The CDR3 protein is CAWRLALGLSEQYF. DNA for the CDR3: TGTGCCTGGAGGTTGGCCCTGGGGTTAAGCGAGCAGTACTTC.